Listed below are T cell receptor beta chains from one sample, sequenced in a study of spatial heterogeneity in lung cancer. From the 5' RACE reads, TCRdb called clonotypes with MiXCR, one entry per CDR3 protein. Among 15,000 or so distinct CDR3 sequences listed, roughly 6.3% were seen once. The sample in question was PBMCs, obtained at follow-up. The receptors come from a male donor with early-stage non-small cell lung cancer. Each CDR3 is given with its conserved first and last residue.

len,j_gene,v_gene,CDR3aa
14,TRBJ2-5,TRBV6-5,CASKASIPQETQYF
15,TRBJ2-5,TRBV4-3,CASSQDLGVQIPQYF
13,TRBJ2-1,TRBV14,CASSQVGVIEQFF
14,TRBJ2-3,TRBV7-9,CASFRGGAGDTQYF
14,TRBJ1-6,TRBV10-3,CAGSPDPHASPLHF
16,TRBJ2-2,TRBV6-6,CASRAQGGVDTGELFF
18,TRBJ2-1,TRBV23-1,CASNNLIPGLAGNNEQFF
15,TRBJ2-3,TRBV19,CASSPWGSGADTQYF
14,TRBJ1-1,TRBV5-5,CASSPIGEATEAFF
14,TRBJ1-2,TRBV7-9,CASASSQGGYGYTF
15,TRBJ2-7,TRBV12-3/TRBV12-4,CASSSSRIRGSEQYF